A selection of T cell receptor beta chains follows, all from one sample in a study of blood T cell repertoires in COVID-19. Assay: immunoSEQ multiplex PCR; the TCRdb copy retains only in-frame clones and omits some. This sample has tens of thousands of clones, with 80% to 90% found just once. Sequences were obtained from peripheral blood. These receptors originate from a human donor in a cohort sampled during active COVID-19. Both conserved end residues are trimmed from each CDR3. The D gene is left open where the match is weak.

CDR3 protein: ASSSGTSGGMSSYNEQF
D gene: TRBD2
CDR3 length: 17
V gene: TRBV5-1
J gene: TRBJ2-1

CDR3 protein: AISDVDSYGYT
D gene: .
CDR3 length: 11
V gene: TRBV10-3
J gene: TRBJ1-2

CDR3 protein: ASSRRYEQY
D gene: .
CDR3 length: 9
V gene: TRBV28
J gene: TRBJ2-7

CDR3 protein: ASRSGTDQKN
D gene: TRBD1
CDR3 length: 10
V gene: TRBV6-5
J gene: TRBJ1-2

CDR3 protein: ASSADSLSSYNEQF
D gene: .
CDR3 length: 14
V gene: TRBV9
J gene: TRBJ2-1

CDR3 protein: ASSLSATGHYEQY
D gene: TRBD1
CDR3 length: 13
V gene: TRBV27
J gene: TRBJ2-7

CDR3 protein: ASSFKRALGRARNYGYT
D gene: .
CDR3 length: 17
V gene: TRBV28
J gene: TRBJ1-2

CDR3 protein: ASSYSNQGTVNEQF
D gene: TRBD1
CDR3 length: 14
V gene: TRBV6-5
J gene: TRBJ2-1

CDR3 protein: ASSPGITYNEQF
D gene: .
CDR3 length: 12
V gene: TRBV18
J gene: TRBJ2-1

CDR3 protein: ASSDTGTPYSPLH
D gene: .
CDR3 length: 13
V gene: TRBV6-4
J gene: TRBJ1-6

CDR3 protein: SVEGQNTEAF
D gene: .
CDR3 length: 10
V gene: TRBV29-1
J gene: TRBJ1-1

CDR3 protein: AWSVSRTSGHNEQF
D gene: TRBD2
CDR3 length: 14
V gene: TRBV30
J gene: TRBJ2-1

CDR3 protein: ASSEALQGGGRNTIY
D gene: .
CDR3 length: 15
V gene: TRBV6-1
J gene: TRBJ1-3

CDR3 protein: ASSSGTGVETQY
D gene: TRBD1
CDR3 length: 12
V gene: TRBV9
J gene: TRBJ2-5

CDR3 protein: ATSDLGDTHYEQY
D gene: .
CDR3 length: 13
V gene: TRBV24-1
J gene: TRBJ2-7

CDR3 protein: ASSLGLAGFEQY
D gene: TRBD2
CDR3 length: 12
V gene: TRBV7-9
J gene: TRBJ2-7

CDR3 protein: ATSRAQTLRLNEKLF
D gene: .
CDR3 length: 15
V gene: TRBV15
J gene: TRBJ1-4

CDR3 protein: ASNNRVWDGYT
D gene: .
CDR3 length: 11
V gene: TRBV2
J gene: TRBJ1-2

CDR3 protein: ASSQFLGQNTEAF
D gene: .
CDR3 length: 13
V gene: TRBV4-1
J gene: TRBJ1-1

CDR3 protein: ASSYSNRGRDTIY
D gene: TRBD1
CDR3 length: 13
V gene: TRBV6-5
J gene: TRBJ1-3

CDR3 protein: ASRRAGTNYEQY
D gene: .
CDR3 length: 12
V gene: TRBV6-5
J gene: TRBJ2-7

CDR3 protein: ASSYDRDAVNEQF
D gene: TRBD1
CDR3 length: 13
V gene: TRBV6-5
J gene: TRBJ2-1

CDR3 protein: AWSVQGRGGYT
D gene: TRBD1
CDR3 length: 11
V gene: TRBV30
J gene: TRBJ1-2

CDR3 protein: ASTETSGIYEQY
D gene: TRBD2
CDR3 length: 12
V gene: TRBV28
J gene: TRBJ2-7

CDR3 protein: ASSGGGIGYEQY
D gene: .
CDR3 length: 12
V gene: TRBV27
J gene: TRBJ2-7

CDR3 protein: ATSPTLRRGTSNQPQH
D gene: TRBD1
CDR3 length: 16
V gene: TRBV24-1
J gene: TRBJ1-5

CDR3 protein: ASSYSPGFGNEQF
D gene: .
CDR3 length: 13
V gene: TRBV6-2/TRBV6-3
J gene: TRBJ2-1

CDR3 protein: ASNPGTGDYNEQF
D gene: TRBD1
CDR3 length: 13
V gene: TRBV28
J gene: TRBJ2-1

CDR3 protein: ASSQDLGGKSPLH
D gene: .
CDR3 length: 13
V gene: TRBV14
J gene: TRBJ1-6

CDR3 protein: ASSQSGDEQY
D gene: .
CDR3 length: 10
V gene: TRBV7-9
J gene: TRBJ2-7

CDR3 protein: SVLAGVTDTQY
D gene: TRBD2
CDR3 length: 11
V gene: TRBV29-1
J gene: TRBJ2-3

CDR3 protein: ASSPGGVTQPQH
D gene: .
CDR3 length: 12
V gene: TRBV18
J gene: TRBJ1-5

CDR3 protein: ASSYQWAPDTQY
D gene: .
CDR3 length: 12
V gene: TRBV6-5
J gene: TRBJ2-3

CDR3 protein: ASSQEIWRGTDTQY
D gene: .
CDR3 length: 14
V gene: TRBV4-1
J gene: TRBJ2-3

CDR3 protein: ASSPERQHSYEQY
D gene: .
CDR3 length: 13
V gene: TRBV7-9
J gene: TRBJ2-7

CDR3 protein: ASSLGGGTDIQY
D gene: TRBD2
CDR3 length: 12
V gene: TRBV7-2
J gene: TRBJ2-4

CDR3 protein: ASSPGLAGLNEQF
D gene: TRBD2
CDR3 length: 13
V gene: TRBV19
J gene: TRBJ2-1

CDR3 protein: ASSLSIGVWEKLF
D gene: .
CDR3 length: 13
V gene: TRBV27
J gene: TRBJ1-4